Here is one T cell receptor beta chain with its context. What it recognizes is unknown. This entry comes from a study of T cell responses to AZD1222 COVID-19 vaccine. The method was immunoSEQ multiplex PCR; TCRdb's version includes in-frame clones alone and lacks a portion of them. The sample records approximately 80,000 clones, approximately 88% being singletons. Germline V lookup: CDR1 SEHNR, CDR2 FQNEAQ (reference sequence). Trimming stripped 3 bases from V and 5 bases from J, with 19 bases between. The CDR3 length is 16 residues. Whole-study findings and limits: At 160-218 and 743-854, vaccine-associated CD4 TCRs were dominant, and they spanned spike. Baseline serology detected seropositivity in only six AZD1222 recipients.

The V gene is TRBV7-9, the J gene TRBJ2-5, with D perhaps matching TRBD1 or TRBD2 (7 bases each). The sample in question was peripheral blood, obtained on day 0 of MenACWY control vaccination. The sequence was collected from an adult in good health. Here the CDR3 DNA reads TGTGCCAGCAGCTTTCTTCCGGCAGGGGGAGGGGAGACCCAGTACTTC. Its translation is CASSFLPAGGGETQYF.